A selection of T cell receptor beta chains follows, all from one sample in a study of Graves' ophthalmopathy and Graves' hyperthyroidism. TCRdb redid the calling of the multiplex PCR reads with MiXCR, one entry per CDR3 protein. Among over a million distinct CDR3 sequences listed, about 36% were seen once. The material sequenced was peripheral blood or thyroid tissue (not recorded which). The receptors derive from an adult man with Graves' hyperthyroidism. The CDR3 runs from the conserved cysteine through the conserved F or W. D genes are given only for firm matches. The size of a clone is reported for some rows only, either as once, few or many, or as a class for expanded clones.

CDR3 DNA: TGCAGTGCTAGAGGCGGGGGCGGGCAAGCCAAGACCGGGGAGCTGTTTTTT; CDR3 protein: CSARGGGGQAKTGELFF; J gene: TRBJ2-2; D gene: NA; clone size: NA; V gene: TRBV20-1
CDR3 DNA: TGTGCCAGCAGCCAAGAGCCGGGTTCACCTGGAAACACCATATATTTT; CDR3 protein: CASSQEPGSPGNTIYF; J gene: TRBJ1-3; D gene: NA; clone size: NA; V gene: TRBV3-1
CDR3 DNA: TGTGCCAGTAGTAATAGGGGGGCCTACGAGCAGTACTTC; CDR3 protein: CASSNRGAYEQYF; J gene: TRBJ2-7; D gene: NA; clone size: NA; V gene: TRBV19
CDR3 DNA: TGTGCCACCCGCGAAGGCACCAACACTGAAGCTTTCTTT; CDR3 protein: CATREGTNTEAFF; J gene: TRBJ1-1; D gene: NA; clone size: many; V gene: TRBV24-1
CDR3 DNA: TGTGCCAGCAGCGCCGGGACAGGGAGCTACGAGCAGTACTTC; CDR3 protein: CASSAGTGSYEQYF; J gene: TRBJ2-7; D gene: TRBD1; clone size: many; V gene: TRBV10-2
CDR3 DNA: TGTGCCAGCAGCTTAGCGGGCACGCAGCCCCAGCATTTT; CDR3 protein: CASSLAGTQPQHF; J gene: TRBJ1-5; D gene: NA; clone size: many; V gene: TRBV7-2
CDR3 DNA: TGTGCCACCAGCAGAGGCCGCGAAAGCAATCAGCCCCAGCATTTT; CDR3 protein: CATSRGRESNQPQHF; J gene: TRBJ1-5; D gene: NA; clone size: NA; V gene: TRBV15
CDR3 DNA: TGTGCCAGCAGAAGAAACAACGGGTACGAGCAGTACTTC; CDR3 protein: CASRRNNGYEQYF; J gene: TRBJ2-7; D gene: NA; clone size: few; V gene: TRBV6-5
CDR3 DNA: TGTGCCAGCAGCCCGCTAGAAGGGGAAGTGGACACTGAAGCTTTCTTT; CDR3 protein: CASSPLEGEVDTEAFF; J gene: TRBJ1-1; D gene: NA; clone size: many; V gene: TRBV7-9
CDR3 DNA: TGTGCCAGCAGTTACTCGTTGGGGAGGACCGGGGAGCTGTTTTTT; CDR3 protein: CASSYSLGRTGELFF; J gene: TRBJ2-2; D gene: NA; clone size: few; V gene: TRBV6-5
CDR3 DNA: TGCGCCAGCAGCCAGCCCACCAGTAGTAACGAGCAGTACTTC; CDR3 protein: CASSQPTSSNEQYF; J gene: TRBJ2-7; D gene: NA; clone size: many; V gene: TRBV4-1
CDR3 DNA: TGTGCCAGCCGTGGGTCCGAGGGACCCCAGCATTTT; CDR3 protein: CASRGSEGPQHF; J gene: TRBJ1-5; D gene: NA; clone size: few; V gene: TRBV2
CDR3 DNA: TGTGCCAGCAGTGATTCCCGGACAGCCCAAGAGACCCAGTACTTC; CDR3 protein: CASSDSRTAQETQYF; J gene: TRBJ2-5; D gene: NA; clone size: many; V gene: TRBV2
CDR3 DNA: TGTGCCAGCAGAGGGTACGTGGAGACCCAGTACTTC; CDR3 protein: CASRGYVETQYF; J gene: TRBJ2-5; D gene: NA; clone size: few; V gene: TRBV5-8
CDR3 DNA: TGTGCCAGCAGCTATACAGAGGACCTTGAAGCTTTCTTT; CDR3 protein: CASSYTEDLEAFF; J gene: TRBJ1-1; D gene: NA; clone size: few; V gene: TRBV6-6
CDR3 DNA: TGTGCCAGCAGCTTGGGGACCTACGAGCAGTACTTC; CDR3 protein: CASSLGTYEQYF; J gene: TRBJ2-7; D gene: NA; clone size: many; V gene: TRBV5-1
CDR3 DNA: TGTGCCAGCCGGGACAGTATTATGAACACCGGGGAGCTGTTTTTT; CDR3 protein: CASRDSIMNTGELFF; J gene: TRBJ2-2; D gene: TRBD1; clone size: NA; V gene: TRBV7-8
CDR3 DNA: TGTGCCAGCAGGAGGACGGATTATAGCAATCAGCCCCGGCATTTT; CDR3 protein: CASRRTDYSNQPRHF; J gene: TRBJ1-5; D gene: NA; clone size: NA; V gene: TRBV6-1
CDR3 DNA: TGTGCCAGCAGTGAAAGACAGTACAATCAGCCCCAGCATTTT; CDR3 protein: CASSERQYNQPQHF; J gene: TRBJ1-5; D gene: NA; clone size: NA; V gene: TRBV25-1
CDR3 DNA: TGTGCCAGCAGCCCCCGCTCGACAGGTCTGAGGACTTATGGCTACACCTTC; CDR3 protein: CASSPRSTGLRTYGYTF; J gene: TRBJ1-2; D gene: NA; clone size: few; V gene: TRBV9
CDR3 DNA: TGTGCCAGCAGCTATGTCCGGGAGACCCAGTACTTC; CDR3 protein: CASSYVRETQYF; J gene: TRBJ2-5; D gene: NA; clone size: many; V gene: TRBV5-6
CDR3 DNA: TGTGCCACCAGCAGAGATCTCTTGGAGCCCCAGCATTTT; CDR3 protein: CATSRDLLEPQHF; J gene: TRBJ1-5; D gene: NA; clone size: many; V gene: TRBV15
CDR3 DNA: TGTGCCAGCAGCCCCAAGATTGGGGCTACGACTGAAGCTTTCTTT; CDR3 protein: CASSPKIGATTEAFF; J gene: TRBJ1-1; D gene: NA; clone size: few; V gene: TRBV7-2
CDR3 DNA: TGCAGTGCTGAACTAGATTCCCGGTACGAGCAGTACTTC; CDR3 protein: CSAELDSRYEQYF; J gene: TRBJ2-7; D gene: NA; clone size: many; V gene: TRBV20-1
CDR3 DNA: TGTGCCAGCAGTTTAGGGAATAAGAATTCACCCCTCCACTTT; CDR3 protein: CASSLGNKNSPLHF; J gene: TRBJ1-6; D gene: NA; clone size: NA; V gene: TRBV12-3/TRBV12-4
CDR3 DNA: TGTGCCAGCAGCTTTGACAGGGGGGTCGGCGAGCAGTACTTC; CDR3 protein: CASSFDRGVGEQYF; J gene: TRBJ2-7; D gene: TRBD1; clone size: few; V gene: TRBV7-8
CDR3 DNA: TGTGCCAGCAGCTTATCCGGGACAAGGGAAAAGATCTACTCCTACGAGCAGTACTTC; CDR3 protein: CASSLSGTREKIYSYEQYF; J gene: TRBJ2-7; D gene: NA; clone size: NA; V gene: TRBV7-2
CDR3 DNA: TGCAGTGCTAGAGATCCGGCTAGCGGGGGACAAGAGACCCAGTACTTC; CDR3 protein: CSARDPASGGQETQYF; J gene: TRBJ2-5; D gene: TRBD2; clone size: NA; V gene: TRBV20-1
CDR3 DNA: TGTGCCAGCAGCTTAGGGACGGCACATAATTCACCCCTCCACTTT; CDR3 protein: CASSLGTAHNSPLHF; J gene: TRBJ1-6; D gene: NA; clone size: few; V gene: TRBV11-2
CDR3 DNA: TGTGCCATCAGCCTTGGGCCGGGGACAGGTCAAGAGACCCAGTACTTC; CDR3 protein: CAISLGPGTGQETQYF; J gene: TRBJ2-5; D gene: TRBD1; clone size: NA; V gene: TRBV10-3
CDR3 DNA: TGCAGCGTTCCTTCAGGGGGCGGCTACACCTTC; CDR3 protein: CSVPSGGGYTF; J gene: TRBJ1-2; D gene: TRBD1; clone size: few; V gene: TRBV29-1
CDR3 DNA: TGCGCCAGCAGCCAAGAGACGGGCCAAAGCTCCTACGAGCAGTACTTC; CDR3 protein: CASSQETGQSSYEQYF; J gene: TRBJ2-7; D gene: NA; clone size: NA; V gene: TRBV4-3
CDR3 DNA: TGTGCCAGCACCCCGGACAGGGAAACCGGGGAGCTGTTTTTT; CDR3 protein: CASTPDRETGELFF; J gene: TRBJ2-2; D gene: TRBD1; clone size: few; V gene: TRBV27
CDR3 DNA: TGCAGTGCTAGAGTCGAACCCCCACATGGGCCCCAGTACTTC; CDR3 protein: CSARVEPPHGPQYF; J gene: TRBJ2-5; D gene: NA; clone size: NA; V gene: TRBV20-1
CDR3 DNA: TGCAGCGTTGAGAACCCTCGCACCGGGGAGCTGTTTTTT; CDR3 protein: CSVENPRTGELFF; J gene: TRBJ2-2; D gene: NA; clone size: many; V gene: TRBV29-1
CDR3 DNA: TGTGCCAGCAGCCCCGGGGAGTTGTTCGGGCAGCCCCAGCATTTT; CDR3 protein: CASSPGELFGQPQHF; J gene: TRBJ1-5; D gene: NA; clone size: NA; V gene: TRBV5-4
CDR3 DNA: TGTGCCAGCCGGACGAACGCGAACACTGAAGCTTTCTTT; CDR3 protein: CASRTNANTEAFF; J gene: TRBJ1-1; D gene: NA; clone size: NA; V gene: TRBV6-1
CDR3 DNA: TGTGCCAGCAGCCTAGATCTTTTACAATCCGAGCAGTACTTC; CDR3 protein: CASSLDLLQSEQYF; J gene: TRBJ2-7; D gene: NA; clone size: NA; V gene: TRBV7-2
CDR3 DNA: TGTGCCAGCAGCTTAATGCAGGCCAATGAACGTACCATATATTTT; CDR3 protein: CASSLMQANERTIYF; J gene: TRBJ1-3; D gene: NA; clone size: few; V gene: TRBV11-2
CDR3 DNA: TGTGCCAGCAGCCAGGGGCAGAATGGCTACACCTTC; CDR3 protein: CASSQGQNGYTF; J gene: TRBJ1-2; D gene: NA; clone size: few; V gene: TRBV7-8